The rows below give T cell receptor beta chains drawn from one sample of a study of immune cell composition in non-small cell lung cancer. Profiling relied on immunoSEQ multiplex PCR, and the TCRdb table lists in-frame clones only, not all of them. Here the sample spans over 1,500 clones, roughly four fifths being singletons. Sequencing used lung tumor tissue. Receptor source: a human donor with non-small cell lung cancer. CDR3s include the opening cysteine and the closing phenylalanine or tryptophan. Each record gives: V gene, D gene, CDR3 length, J gene, clone size, CDR3 protein, CDR3 DNA. A D gene is named only where the DNA matches it firmly. Some rows have no size entry. The others give once, few or many, or a class for an expanded clone.

TRBV30	TRBD1	17	TRBJ1-2	NA	CAWRHPGQGARNYGYTF	TGTGCCTGGAGGCACCCAGGACAGGGGGCGCGTAACTATGGCTACACCTTC
TRBV11-3	TRBD1	19	TRBJ2-3	NA	CASSLEGRGPKRFTDTQYF	TGTGCCAGCAGCTTAGAAGGAAGGGGGCCAAAACGTTTCACAGATACGCAGTATTTT
TRBV4-2	TRBD1	18	TRBJ1-2	NA	CASSLDRGRPTDLYGYTF	TGTGCCAGCAGCCTTGACAGGGGGCGCCCCACTGACCTATATGGCTACACCTTC
TRBV5-1	TRBD2	15	TRBJ2-2	NA	CASSPSGGAVRELFF	TGCGCCAGCAGCCCGAGCGGGGGGGCAGTAAGGGAGCTGTTTTTT
TRBV9	NA	14	TRBJ2-2	NA	CASSVEPNTGELFF	TGTGCCAGCAGCGTAGAACCCAACACCGGGGAGCTGTTTTTT
TRBV7-2	NA	13	TRBJ1-5	NA	CASSLAWRQPQHF	TGTGCCAGCAGCTTAGCCTGGAGGCAGCCCCAGCATTTT
TRBV6-1	NA	14	TRBJ1-2	few	CASRQQGLNYGYTF	TGTGCCAGCAGGCAACAGGGCCTCAACTATGGCTACACCTTC
TRBV5-4	NA	13	TRBJ1-2	NA	CASSSVGVSGYTF	TGTGCCAGCAGCTCGGTGGGGGTATCCGGCTACACCTTC
TRBV4-1	TRBD2	16	TRBJ2-1	NA	CASSWVGLAGGAGQFF	TGCGCCAGCAGCTGGGTGGGACTAGCGGGGGGTGCCGGGCAGTTCTTC
TRBV6-1	NA	13	TRBJ2-1	NA	CAIGWGPYNEQFF	TGTGCCATCGGGTGGGGTCCCTACAATGAGCAGTTCTTC
TRBV21-1	NA	13	TRBJ1-4	few	CASLRGRDEKLFF	TGTGCCAGCCTCAGGGGGCGCGATGAAAAACTGTTTTTT
TRBV9	NA	13	TRBJ1-1	few	CASSVGWNTEAFF	TGTGCCAGCAGCGTAGGGTGGAACACTGAAGCTTTCTTT
TRBV5-4	TRBD1	14	TRBJ1-1	NA	CASSQGDSRTEAFF	TGTGCCAGCAGCCAGGGGGACAGTCGGACTGAAGCTTTCTTT
TRBV6-5	NA	15	TRBJ1-1	NA	CASSLPGRDHTEAFF	TGTGCCAGCAGTCTACCAGGAAGGGACCACACTGAAGCTTTCTTT
TRBV4-3	TRBD1	15	TRBJ1-6	NA	CASSGDRFSNSPLHF	TGCGCCAGCAGTGGGGACAGATTCAGTAATTCACCCCTCCACTTT
TRBV5-6	NA	14	TRBJ2-5	NA	CASSLLGQQETQYF	TGTGCCAGCAGCTTACTCGGACAGCAAGAGACCCAGTACTTC
TRBV11-2	NA	16	TRBJ1-6	NA	CASSLYVGGYNSPLHF	TGTGCCAGCAGCTTATATGTGGGGGGGTACAATTCACCCCTCCACTTT
TRBV7-9	NA	14	TRBJ1-1	NA	CASGPLGGRTEAFF	TGTGCCAGCGGTCCTCTGGGGGGCCGGACTGAAGCTTTCTTT
TRBV2	NA	15	TRBJ2-7	NA	CASSVVSGQNDEQYF	TGTGCCAGCAGTGTTGTTTCGGGGCAAAACGACGAGCAGTACTTC
TRBV6-1	NA	17	TRBJ2-6	NA	CASSDQPVISGANVLTF	TGTGCCAGCAGTGATCAGCCGGTAATATCTGGGGCCAACGTCCTGACTTTC
TRBV19	NA	15	TRBJ2-2	NA	CASSPPNPYTGELFF	TGTGCCAGTAGTCCCCCGAACCCTTACACCGGGGAGCTGTTTTTT
TRBV7-9	NA	15	TRBJ2-3	NA	CASTENQGFTDTQYF	TGTGCCAGCACCGAGAACCAGGGGTTCACAGATACGCAGTATTTT
TRBV4-3	NA	16	TRBJ2-6	NA	CASSQDISSGANVLTF	TGCGCCAGCAGCCAAGATATAAGTTCTGGGGCCAACGTCCTGACTTTC
TRBV18	NA	12	TRBJ2-2	NA	CASSPNTGELFF	TGTGCCAGCTCACCGAACACCGGGGAGCTGTTTTTT
TRBV7-7	NA	13	TRBJ2-1	NA	CASSLDKGNEQFF	TGTGCTAGCAGCTTAGATAAGGGCAATGAGCAGTTCTTC
TRBV5-1	NA	14	TRBJ2-5	NA	CASSRAGDKETQYF	TGCGCCAGCAGCCGGGCCGGGGATAAAGAGACCCAGTACTTC